This T cell receptor beta chain came from a study of yellow fever vaccine responses in identical twins. Study-wide points: It has been reported that, in twins, the vaccine T cell response seemed partly convergent and partly personalized.

The V and J ends lost 6 bases and 2 bases respectively, with 20 bases between them. The CDR3 totals 17 residues. Concerning this clonotype itself: Its antigen is undetermined.

Each CDR3 protein is one row after TCRdb ran MiXCR on the RT-PCR reads. The sample lists several hundred distinct CDR3 sequences, approximately 64% seen once, with approximately 22% in the top ten. The input for sequencing was T cells from blood (PBMCs), unsorted or a sorted subset (not recorded which), taken before or after yellow fever vaccination (not recorded which). The clonotype comes from a female donor who received the yellow fever vaccine. The chain employs TRBV12-3 or TRBV12-4 and TRBJ1-5, with a possible D match to TRBD1 (6 bases). The CDR3 is CASSRGRGGDGNQPQHF. The CDR3 DNA is TGTGCCAGCAGCCGGGGGCGGGGGGGCGATGGCAATCAGCCCCAGCATTTT.